This T cell receptor beta chain stems from a study of multiple sclerosis patients with progressive multifocal leukoencephalopathy. Synthetic inline TR CDR3 controls covering all V-J pairings were spiked into each PCR. Assay used: immunoSEQ multiplex PCR; TCRdb lists only in-frame clones, some missing. The table includes approximately 27,000 clones, 75% to 90% detected once. Regarding time point: time of PML onset. All PML patients were female, and all patients had earlier interferon beta. The CDR3 contains 14 residues. Germline V gene data show CDR1 as MNHNY and CDR2 as SVGAGI (reference sequence). The junction had 4 bases not matched to a gene; V was cut back by 5 bases and J by 6 bases.

The receptor was isolated from a woman under 40 with progressive multifocal leukoencephalopathy. The V and J genes are TRBV6-6 and TRBJ2-2; TRBD1 matches 9 bases. The specimen comprised PBMCs, sampled from a patient treated with natalizumab. CDR3 sequence: CASSRGQGAGELFF. The CDR3 DNA is TGTGCCAGCAGTAGGGGACAGGGAGCCGGGGAGCTGTTTTTT.